This paragraph covers one TCR beta chain sequence. Its specificity is unknown. CDR1 SGHVS and CDR2 FQNEAQ come from the germline V gene. CDR3 size: 16 residues. The V gene end was trimmed by 3 bases and the J gene end by 4 bases; junction bases not matched to a gene: 6. The entry originates in a study of glioma-infiltrating T cells after dendritic cell vaccination. Broader study findings: Complete blood and tumor specimen sets were limited to few patients.

The repertoire was sequenced with immunoSEQ multiplex PCR; TCRdb's copy has only in-frame clones and lacks some. The table includes under 130,000 clones, roughly four fifths detected once. The J gene is TRBJ1-5, the V gene TRBV7-8; TRBD1 aligns across 10 bases. The sequence derives from a human donor with glioblastoma. This sample comprised blood, obtained before dendritic cell vaccination. In DNA, the CDR3 is TGTGCCAGCAGCTTTAGGGGGACAGGGGAAAATCAGCCCCAGCATTTT. It yields the protein CASSFRGTGENQPQHF.